This passage covers 9 T cell receptor beta chains from one sample sequenced in a study of OX40 agonist ivuxolimab in advanced cancers. Sequencing used immunoSEQ multiplex PCR; TCRdb keeps in-frame clones, though not all of them. The sample includes tens of thousands of clones, approximately 90% of them seen just once. Specimen: CD4+ or CD8+ T cells sorted from blood, collected in a trial of the OX40 agonist ivuxolimab. These receptors all come from an adult with an advanced solid tumor such as melanoma, head and neck, liver or kidney cancer.

This chain uses TRBV4-2 with TRBJ2-7; D is uncertain. This CDR3 comprises 14 residues. Germline V gene data show CDR1 as LGHNA and CDR2 as YNFKEQ. The ends were cut back, 1 base at V and 2 bases at J, with 9 bases in the middle. In DNA form, the CDR3 reads TGTGCCAGCAGCCAAGCGCAGCAAACCTACGAGCAGTACTTC. Translating gives CASSQAQQTYEQYF.

This sequence joins TRBV6-1 and TRBJ1-5, with D maybe TRBD1 (6 bases). Trimming removed 1 base from V and 1 base from J, with 14 bases in between. Germline V CDR1 and CDR2: MNHNS, SASEGT. This CDR3 is built from 17 residues. CDR3: CASSEDPSRGSNQPQHF. In DNA form, the CDR3 reads TGTGCCAGCAGTGAAGATCCGAGCAGGGGAAGCAATCAGCCCCAGCATTTT.

The chain is built from TRBV19 and TRBJ2-1, with 7 bases identical to TRBD2. CDR1 and CDR2 (germline): LNHDA, SQIVND (reference sequence). The CDR3 runs 15 residues. V gave up 6 bases and J gave up 0 bases; unmatched junction bases: 5. The CDR3 loop reads CASRTAGYSYNEQFF. CDR3 in DNA: TGTGCCAGTAGGACAGCGGGGTACTCCTACAATGAGCAGTTCTTC.

The genes are TRBV2 and TRBJ2-5; a possible D gene is TRBD1 (6 bases). Germline CDR1 is SNHLY and CDR2 is FYNNEI. The CDR3 runs to 15 residues. Trimming removed 5 bases at V and 5 bases at J, with 18 bases between. This CDR3 reads CASSLRQALRETQYF. In DNA, the CDR3 is TGTGCCAGCAGTCTTAGACAGGCGTTGAGGGAGACCCAGTACTTC.

The chain has TRBV7-3 and TRBJ2-2, with D unresolved. Per the germline V gene, CDR1 is SGHTA and CDR2 is FQGTGA. Trimming shortened V by 5 bases and J by 4 bases, and 8 bases separated the two germline ends. There are 13 residues in the CDR3. CDR3 nucleotides: TGTGCCAGCAGCCCCCGGTCCACCGGGGAGCTGTTTTTT. Translated, it gives CASSPRSTGELFF.

The V call is TRBV10-3, the J call TRBJ2-7; TRBD2 is a possible D gene (6 bases). CDR1 and CDR2 (germline): ENHRY, SYGVKD. Trimming removed 6 bases at V and 0 bases at J, with 12 bases between. CDR3 length equals 14 residues. CDR3 DNA: TGTGCCATCAGCATACTAGCAAGCTCCTACGAGCAGTACTTC. Translated, it gives CAISILASSYEQYF.

The genes are TRBV6-1 and TRBJ2-5; 8 nucleotides agree with TRBD2. Looked up from germline, CDR1 is MNHNS and CDR2 is SASEGT. The CDR3 extends over 13 amino acids. The ends lost 5 bases at V and 3 bases at J; junction bases unmatched: 2. CDR3 bases: TGTGCCAGCAGTATAGCGGGAAAAGAGACCCAGTACTTC. It codes for CASSIAGKETQYF.

This chain connects TRBV4-2 to TRBJ1-5; 8 bases align to TRBD1. The V segment lost 4 bases and the J segment 6 bases; nucleotides outside the gene matches: 8. CDR1 and CDR2 (germline): LGHNA, YNFKEQ. This CDR3 has 15 amino acids. CDR3 bases: TGTGCCAGCAGCCGAGAGGACAGGGCTCTTCAGCCCCAGCATTTT. This sequence encodes CASSREDRALQPQHF.

This chain links TRBV19 with TRBJ1-5; TRBD1 matches 9 bases. This CDR3 contains 20 residues. J lost 4 bases, V lost 2 bases, and 18 bases had no gene match. Germline V lookup: CDR1 LNHDA, CDR2 SQIVND (reference sequence). The CDR3 DNA reads TGTGCCAGTAGTATAATCCGGGACAGGGACTATACTCGATCAAATCAGCCCCAGCATTTT. It codes for CASSIIRDRDYTRSNQPQHF.